This T cell receptor (beta chain) stems from a study of T cell responses to AZD1222 COVID-19 vaccine. Repertoires were generated with immunoSEQ multiplex PCR, while TCRdb's copy carries only in-frame clones and drops some. The table includes around 99,000 clones, approximately 90% detected once. Study results and limitations: Baseline antibody screening turned up just a handful of seropositive AZD1222 recipients.

For this clone: Antigen unknown.

Looked up from germline, CDR1 is SGHRS and CDR2 is YFSETQ. The trim removed 4 bases at V and 0 bases at J, leaving 8 bases unmatched. There are 19 residues in the CDR3. This TCR was recovered from an adult in good health. Here the sequenced sample was peripheral blood, taken on day 0 of AZD1222 vaccination. The rearrangement joins TRBV5-1 to TRBJ2-2, with TRBD2 matching 14 bases. CDR3 DNA sequence: TGCGCCAGCAGCAGAGCCGGACTAGCGGGGGGAACGAACACCGGGGAGCTGTTTTTT. Translating gives CASSRAGLAGGTNTGELFF.